The T cell receptor beta chain under discussion was sequenced for a study of beta chain features in type 1 diabetes. General study points: It was not settled here whether HLA type affects TCRB rearrangement.

With 0 bases removed from V and 4 bases from J, the gap between germline ends came to 22 bases. The CDR3 length is 19 residues. Germline-derived CDR1 and CDR2 are SGHDT and YYEEEE. Expressed TCRB transcripts were sequenced, since all the RNA that had been isolated was reverse transcribed. Sequenced naive, central memory and regulatory T cell samples produced an average of about 3.6 million reads. Produced via immunoSEQ multiplex PCR; TCRdb's table is partial and in-frame only. The sample lists 310,000 or so clones, approximately 8% occurring once. Sorting gave populations that all exceeded 95% purity. Points on this clone: Antigen specificity is unknown.

The receptor was isolated from a woman aged 18-29 years in good health. Sequenced sample: central memory CD4+ T cells from blood. The chain has TRBV5-6 and TRBJ2-2; D unresolved. The CDR3: CASSLVIGILPSFTGELFF. CDR3 sequence (DNA): TGTGCCAGCAGCTTGGTTATAGGAATACTACCCTCTTTCACCGGGGAGCTGTTTTTT. The whole variable domain, filled in from reference TRBV5-6 and TRBJ2-2, reads DAGVTQSPTHLIKTRGQQVTLRCSPKSGHDTVSWYQQALGQGPQFIFQYYEEEERQRGNFPDRFSGHQFPNYSSELNVNALLLGDSALYLCASSLVIGILPSFTGELFFGEGSRLTVL.